This T cell receptor (beta chain) was sequenced in a study of fetal regulatory T cell absence and autoimmunity. Study overall: Without clinical diabetes, IPEX patients showed exocrine pancreas autoimmunity. Study results and limitations: TRB gene family usage was broadly similar in cord blood and pancreas. Oligoclonal TCR enrichment in pancreas over cord blood reached over 90-fold for some clones.

As to this clone: Its antigen remains unidentified.

CDR3 length: 15 residues. V gave up 4 bases and J gave up 2 bases; unmatched junction bases: 5. Germline CDR1 SGHRS, CDR2 YFSETQ. Only in-frame clones appear in the TCRdb table, and some are missing; sequencing was by immunoSEQ multiplex PCR. The profile shows around 45,000 clones, approximately 83% of them singletons. The clonotype comes from a newborn boy with IPEX syndrome. The chain employs TRBV5-1 and TRBJ2-1; the match to TRBD2 covers 8 bases. The sequenced material came from cord blood. The DNA for the CDR3 is TGCGCCAGCAGCGCCCGGGGGGGGGCCTACAATGAGCAGTTCTTC. Translating gives CASSARGGAYNEQFF.